This T cell receptor beta chain was captured by sequencing in a study of T-cell memory formation after mild COVID-19. Study information: Largely donor-specific TCR clusters were found.

General study points: Those CD4+ clones that contracted were mainly in CM and EM (CD8+ ones in EMRA). A second wave expanding day 15 to 37 was CD4+-biased; contracting clones were balanced.

With V trimmed by 4 bases and J by 8 bases, 7 bases remained unmatched. Germline values: CDR1 SGHRS, CDR2 YFSETQ. This CDR3 is 13 amino acids long. Of note for this clonotype: The antigen is not known.

Using its own MiXCR run on the 5' RACE reads, TCRdb lists one record per CDR3 protein. Here the sample spans approximately 150,000 distinct CDR3 sequences, about 19% being singletons. The sequence was obtained from an adult woman who had mild COVID-19 (a few samples of this study predate the infection). Cell type and time point are not known. This chain joins TRBV5-1 and TRBJ1-1; 8 positions agree with TRBD1. The sequenced sample consisted of PBMCs or a T cell subset sorted from them (not recorded which). CDR3 nucleotides: TGCGCCAGCAGCATAGGGACAGGAGACGAAGCTTTCTTT. Amino acid sequence: CASSIGTGDEAFF. Drawing the rest from reference TRBV5-1 and TRBJ1-1, the complete variable domain is KAGVTQTPRYLIKTRGQQVTLSCSPISGHRSVSWYQQTPGQGLQFLFEYFSETQRNKGNFPGRFSGRQFSNSRSEMNVSTLELGDSALYLCASSIGTGDEAFFGQGTRLTVV.